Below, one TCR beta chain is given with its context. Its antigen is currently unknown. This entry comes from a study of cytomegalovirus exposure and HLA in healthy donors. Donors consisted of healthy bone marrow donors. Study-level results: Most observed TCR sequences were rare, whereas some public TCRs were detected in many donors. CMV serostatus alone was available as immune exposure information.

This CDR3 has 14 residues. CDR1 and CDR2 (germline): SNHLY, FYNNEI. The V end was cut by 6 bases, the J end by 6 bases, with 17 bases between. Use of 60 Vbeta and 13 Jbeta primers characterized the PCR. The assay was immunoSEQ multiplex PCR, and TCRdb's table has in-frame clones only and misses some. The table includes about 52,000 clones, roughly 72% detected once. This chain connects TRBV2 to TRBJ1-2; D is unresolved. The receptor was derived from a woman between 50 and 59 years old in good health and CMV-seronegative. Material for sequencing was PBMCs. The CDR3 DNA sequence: TGTGCCAGCAGCTTACAGACCGCCTTCGATGGCTACACCTTC. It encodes CASSLQTAFDGYTF. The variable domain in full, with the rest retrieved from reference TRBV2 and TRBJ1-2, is EPEVTQTPSHQVTQMGQEVILRCVPISNHLYFYWYRQILGQKVEFLVSFYNNEISEKSEIFDDQFSVERPDGSNFTLKIRSTKLEDSAMYFCASSLQTAFDGYTFGSGTRLTVV.